These 25 T cell receptor beta chains originate from one sample sequenced in a study of shared clonotypes between healthy human individuals. Libraries were prepared by immunoSEQ multiplex PCR; TCRdb keeps only in-frame clonotypes and omits some of them. In the table there are about 1 million clones, about 75% of which are singletons. Sequences were obtained from memory CD4+ T cells sorted from blood. Subset given: CD45RA-negative fraction. The receptors come from a man aged 18 to 35 in good health.

Only one count was recorded for this clone. The chain carries TRBV28 and TRBJ1-2; D unresolved. The length of the CDR3 is 15 residues. Deletions cut 3 bases from V and 1 base from J, with 12 bases between. Germline V lookup: CDR1 MDHEN, CDR2 SYDVKM. The CDR3 loop reads CASSLSVTGNYGYTF. In DNA, the CDR3 is TGTGCCAGCAGTTTGTCGGTGACGGGTAACTATGGCTACACCTTC.

The chain couples TRBV4-1 to TRBJ2-3; D unresolved. Trimming took 1 base from V and 3 from J, leaving 8 bases between them. Germline CDR1 is MGHRA and CDR2 is YSYEKL. The CDR3 consists of 14 residues. DNA of the CDR3: TGCGCCAGCAGCCAAGCCGTAGGGACAGATACGCAGTATTTT. It specifies CASSQAVGTDTQYF.

The chain is built from TRBV5-1 and TRBJ2-7; D is ambiguous. This CDR3 spans 14 amino acids. The V gene's germline CDR1 is SGHRS and CDR2 YFSETQ. V lost 0 bases and J lost 0, with 7 bases in between. The CDR3 sequence: CASSLGVSSYEQYF. In DNA form, the CDR3 reads TGCGCCAGCAGCTTGGGGGTTAGCTCCTACGAGCAGTACTTC.

This sequence joins TRBV28 and TRBJ2-7; D remains ambiguous. The CDR3 is 11 amino acids. Trimming pared 7 bases from V and 6 bases from J, leaving 10 bases between. Germline CDR1 reads MDHEN; CDR2 reads SYDVKM. The CDR3 bases are TGTGCCAGCACCTCCCGGTCCGAGCAGTACTTC. Its protein product is CASTSRSEQYF. Complete variable domain (other parts from reference TRBV28 and TRBJ2-7): DVKVTQSSRYLVKRTGEKVFLECVQDMDHENMFWYRQDPGLGLRLIYFSYDVKMKEKGDIPEGYSVSREKKERFSLILESASTNQTSMYLCASTSRSEQYFGPGTRLTVT.

This chain connects TRBV25-1 to TRBJ2-7; possible D gene TRBD2, 6 bases. Germline CDR1 reads MGHDK; CDR2 reads SYGVNS. Trimming took off 6 bases at V and 5 bases at J, with 8 bases between the two ends. CDR3 size: 11 residues. The CDR3 region is CASRRGDEQYF. The DNA of the CDR3 is TGTGCCAGCAGGCGGGGTGACGAGCAGTACTTC.

CDR3 in amino acids: CASSPSPSSHSYNEQFF. The CDR3 DNA reads as TGCGCCAGCAGCCCGAGTCCTAGCAGCCACTCCTACAATGAGCAGTTCTTC. The chain employs TRBV5-1 and TRBJ2-1; D is perhaps TRBD2 (5 bases). The CDR3 totals 17 residues. Germline V lookup: CDR1 SGHRS, CDR2 YFSETQ. Deletions cut 4 bases from V and 0 bases from J, with 17 bases between.

This clone was seen a few times. The chain employs TRBV11-3 and TRBJ2-7; 10 bases agree with TRBD1. The CDR3 runs 16 residues. In germline, CDR1 is SGHNT, CDR2 YENEEA. The junction had 12 bases not matched to a gene; V was cut back by 5 bases and J by 5 bases. The CDR3 loop is CASSHTGTGVGNEQYF. The CDR3 DNA reads as TGTGCCAGCAGCCATACCGGGACAGGGGTCGGAAACGAGCAGTACTTC.

This chain connects TRBV10-3 to TRBJ1-2; D gene ambiguous. Germline lookup yields CDR1 ENHRY and CDR2 SYGVKD. V gave up 4 bases and J gave up 7 bases, with 16 bases separating them. The CDR3 totals 14 residues. CDR3 loop: CAISAMPGERGYTF. The CDR3 nucleotides are TGTGCCATCAGTGCTATGCCGGGAGAGCGTGGCTACACCTTC.

This clone was seen only a few times. The chain joins TRBV19 to TRBJ2-7; D is unclear. Germline V gene lookup returns CDR1 LNHDA and CDR2 SQIVND (reference sequence). The CDR3 runs 14 residues. V was trimmed by 5 bases and J by 2 bases, leaving 13 bases between them. CDR3 in DNA: TGTGCCAGTAGTCCTCGGACCGCTACCTACGAGCAGTACTTC. It encodes CASSPRTATYEQYF.

V is TRBV15 and J is TRBJ2-7, with 11 bases lining up with TRBD2. The CDR3 is 15 residues long. Germline lookup yields CDR1 LNHNV and CDR2 YYDKDF (reference sequence). V gave up 3 bases and J gave up 2 bases; unmatched junction bases: 3. The CDR3 region is CATSRELAGAYEQYF. As DNA, the CDR3 is TGTGCCACCAGCAGGGAACTAGCGGGGGCCTACGAGCAGTACTTC.

For this clone: One junction end disagrees with the germline gene, perhaps due to a read error. The chain joins TRBV6-1 to TRBJ1-6; weak D call: TRBD1 (5 bases). This CDR3 has 14 residues. Germline lookup yields CDR1 MNHNS and CDR2 SASEGT. The CDR3 DNA sequence: TGTGCCAGCAGAGAAGAGGGGTTTAATTCACCCCTCCACTTT. Amino acids: CASREEGFNSPLHF.

This chain uses TRBV7-2 with TRBJ2-7; TRBD2 aligns across 9 bases. The CDR3 length is 16 residues. The V gene end was trimmed by 5 bases and the J gene end by 0 bases; junction bases not matched to a gene: 8. Germline lookup yields CDR1 SGHTA and CDR2 FQGNSA. CDR3 amino acids: CASSPGGRARSYEQYF. The DNA for the CDR3 is TGTGCCAGCAGCCCGGGCGGGAGGGCCCGCTCCTACGAGCAGTACTTC. The full variable domain, its missing parts supplied by reference TRBV7-2 and TRBJ2-7, is GAGVSQSPSNKVTEKGKDVELRCDPISGHTALYWYRQSLGQGLEFLIYFQGNSAPDKSGLPSDRFSAERTGGSVSTLTIQRTQQEDSAVYLCASSPGGRARSYEQYFGPGTRLTVT.

The J gene is TRBJ2-1, the V gene TRBV19, with 7 bases aligning to TRBD2. CDR1 is LNHDA, CDR2 SQIVND, per germline (reference sequence). The CDR3 extends over 14 amino acids. V dropped 4 bases and J dropped 0; count of bases not matched to a gene: 0. This CDR3 reads CASSTSGSYNEQFF. The CDR3 DNA is TGTGCCAGTAGTACTAGCGGCTCCTACAATGAGCAGTTCTTC.

The gene calls are TRBV10-1 and TRBJ2-3; D gene uncertain. Trimming stripped 0 bases from V and 3 bases from J, with 10 bases between. The length of the CDR3 is 15 residues. Germline CDR1 WNHNN, CDR2 SYGVQD (reference sequence). CDR3 nucleotides: TGCGCCAGCAGTGAGTCGTCAGCTCCTACAGATACGCAGTATTTT. As protein: CASSESSAPTDTQYF.

This clone was detected only once. The chain has TRBV19 and TRBJ2-2; D gene uncertain. Germline CDR1 reads LNHDA; CDR2 reads SQIVND (reference sequence). The CDR3 is 15 residues long. V gave up 3 bases and J gave up 0 bases, with 8 bases separating them. The CDR3 loop is CASSIQQANTGELFF. The CDR3 DNA reads TGTGCCAGTAGTATCCAGCAGGCGAACACCGGGGAGCTGTTTTTT.

The chain is built from TRBV6-1 and TRBJ2-7, with 9 bases that match TRBD1. CDR1 and CDR2 from the germline V gene are MNHNS and SASEGT. After removal of 1 base from V and 3 bases from J, the junction contained 4 bases not matched to a gene. The CDR3 has 15 residues. CDR3 protein: CASSEVPGQGYEQYF. The CDR3 region has the DNA TGTGCCAGCAGTGAAGTACCGGGACAGGGCTACGAGCAGTACTTC.

CDR3 bases: TGTGCCAGCACGACCGGGACTAGCGGGAGTATAACAGATACGCAGTATTTT. Protein product: CASTTGTSGSITDTQYF. The chain has TRBV7-6 and TRBJ2-3, with 14 bases that match TRBD2. V trimming: 7 bases; J trimming: 3 bases; junction bases outside the gene matches: 9. Germline V gene lookup returns CDR1 SGHVS and CDR2 FNYEAQ. The CDR3 totals 17 residues.

The V call is TRBV27, the J call TRBJ1-5; D may be TRBD1 (6 bases). Germline-derived CDR1 and CDR2 are MNHEY and SMNVEV (reference sequence). V lost 6 bases to trimming and J lost 6 bases, with 12 bases between them. CDR3 length: 13 residues. The CDR3 region has the DNA TGTGCCAGCAGGAGGGGGTGGGGTCAGCCCCAGCATTTT. Protein product: CASRRGWGQPQHF.

The chain carries TRBV7-9 and TRBJ2-1, with 10 nucleotides matching TRBD1. Germline values: CDR1 SEHNR, CDR2 FQNEAQ (reference sequence). This CDR3 comprises 17 residues. V trimming: 5 bases; J trimming: 5 bases; junction bases outside the gene matches: 12. CDR3 nucleotide sequence: TGTGCCAGCAGCCCAGAGGGGATGGGGACAGGGGACAATGAGCAGTTCTTC. Amino acids: CASSPEGMGTGDNEQFF. The full variable domain, completed using reference TRBV7-9 and TRBJ2-1, is DTGVSQNPRHKITKRGQNVTFRCDPISEHNRLYWYRQTLGQGPEFLTYFQNEAQLEKSRLLSDRFSAERPKGSFSTLEIQRTEQGDSAMYLCASSPEGMGTGDNEQFFGPGTRLTVL.

CDR3 bases: TGTGCCATCAGTGAGTCGACAGGCGGGGGACAAGAGACCCAGTACTTC. Protein product: CAISESTGGGQETQYF. This rearrangement joins TRBV10-3 to TRBJ2-5, with D possibly being TRBD2 (7 bases). The germline V gene encodes CDR1 ENHRY and CDR2 SYGVKD. This CDR3 is 16 amino acids long. V gave up 0 bases and J gave up 2 bases, with 13 bases separating them.

The rearrangement uses TRBV4-1 and TRBJ2-1; D gene unclear. CDR1 is MGHRA, CDR2 YSYEKL, per germline. Trimming shortened V by 1 base and J by 0 bases, and 10 bases separated the two germline ends. The CDR3 length is 16 residues. The CDR3 DNA follows: TGCGCCAGCAGCCAAGGTTGGGGAAGCTCCTACAATGAGCAGTTCTTC. This gives the protein CASSQGWGSSYNEQFF.

This chain uses TRBV9 with TRBJ2-2; 8 bases map to TRBD2. Germline CDR1 and CDR2: SGDLS and YYNGEE. With 1 base clipped from V and 2 bases from J, the junction kept 7 bases outside the gene matches. There are 17 residues in the CDR3. The chain's CDR3 is CASSVSWRGDNTGELFF. In DNA form, the CDR3 reads TGTGCCAGCAGCGTAAGTTGGCGGGGGGACAACACCGGGGAGCTGTTTTTT.

V and J are TRBV11-2 and TRBJ2-1; 7 nucleotides match TRBD2. J lost 0 bases, V lost 6 bases, and 11 bases had no gene match. CDR3 length: 17 amino acids. Germline V gives CDR1 SGHAT, CDR2 FQNNGV. The CDR3 reads CASSSLRGVSSYNEQFF. CDR3 nucleotide sequence: TGTGCCAGCAGTTCCCTCCGGGGGGTCAGCTCCTACAATGAGCAGTTCTTC.

This clone appeared once. The gene calls are TRBV13 and TRBJ1-1; tentatively, D is TRBD1 (5 bases). Trimming stripped 5 bases from V and 2 bases from J, with 18 bases between. This CDR3 contains 16 residues. Germline V gives CDR1 PRHDT, CDR2 FYEKMQ (reference sequence). CDR3 coding DNA: TGTGCCAGCAGCCCGGCAAGCGTCAGGGCAAACACTGAAGCTTTCTTT. Its protein product is CASSPASVRANTEAFF.

There are a few counts of this clone. The V gene is TRBV6-1, the J gene TRBJ2-3, with D possibly being TRBD2 (5 bases). The germline CDR1 and CDR2 sequences are MNHNS and SASEGT. Trimming cost V 4 bases and J 1 base, with 9 bases left between them. This CDR3 contains 14 residues. The CDR3 loop is CASSGRTRTDTQYF. CDR3 nucleotides: TGTGCCAGCAGTGGGCGGACTCGCACAGATACGCAGTATTTT.